This T cell receptor (beta chain) was identified in a study of blood T cells in healthy people across ages. Study-wide findings and caveats: The unknown donor CMV status may have confounded expanded clonotype changes.

For the second PCR, which ran for roughly 6 to 11 cycles, a sample-barcoded 5' primer and a J-beta primer mix were used. Individual samples furnished no less than 3 million CDR3-containing paired-end reads apiece. Each CDR3 protein is one row after TCRdb ran MiXCR on the 5' RACE reads. The sample has over a million distinct CDR3 sequences; under 55% are singletons. The CDR3 is 11 amino acids. Deletions cut 3 bases from V and 15 bases from J, with 15 bases between. The germline CDR1 and CDR2 sequences are DFQATT and SNEGSKA (reference sequence). Points on this clonotype: Its antigen is as yet unknown.

This sequence joins TRBV20-1 and TRBJ2-1, with a tentative D call TRBD1 (5 bases). The receptor was derived from a woman aged 55-70 years in good health. Sequencing was done on a sample of blood. This CDR3 reads CSARVGRDLFF. In nucleotides, the CDR3 is TGCAGTGCTAGGGTAGGCAGGGATCTGTTCTTC.